One TCR beta chain is described in this entry. The antigen is not known. The entry originates in a study of T cell responses to AZD1222 COVID-19 vaccine. Study findings and constraints: It should be noted that donors were predominantly white British and more often female, and clonal diversity was possibly underestimated. Repertoires were collected only later (after the peak T cell response had occurred).

Clones were read by immunoSEQ multiplex PCR, and TCRdb kept only the in-frame ones, dropping some. The sample yields about 78,000 clones, about nine tenths seen once. Pooled in the analysis were second doses at about 4 or about 12 weeks. The CDR3 covers 15 residues. The germline gives CDR1 SGHNT, CDR2 YENEEA. Trimming took 0 bases from V and 6 from J, leaving 9 bases between them. Material: peripheral blood, obtained 28 days after the second AZD1222 dose. The receptor was isolated from an adult who received the AZD1222 COVID-19 vaccine. V is TRBV11-3 and J is TRBJ1-6; a weak D match, TRBD1 (6 bases). CDR3 bases: TGTGCCAGCAGCTTAGAAGGGGGGGGTAATTCACCCCTCCACTTT. Translation: CASSLEGGGNSPLHF.